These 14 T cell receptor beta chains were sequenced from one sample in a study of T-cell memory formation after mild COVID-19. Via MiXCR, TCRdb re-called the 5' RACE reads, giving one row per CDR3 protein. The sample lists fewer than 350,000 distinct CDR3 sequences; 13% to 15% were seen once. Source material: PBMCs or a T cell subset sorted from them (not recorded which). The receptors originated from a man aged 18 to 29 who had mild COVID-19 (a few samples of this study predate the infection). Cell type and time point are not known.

CDR3 residues: CASSLGATGTEAFF. Here the CDR3 DNA reads TGTGCCAGCAGCTTGGGCGCCACAGGGACTGAAGCTTTCTTT. The V call is TRBV5-5, the J call TRBJ1-1, with a tentative D call TRBD1 (6 bases). The germline V gene has CDR1 SGHKS and CDR2 YYEKEE (reference sequence). The CDR3 extends over 14 amino acids. V lost 0 bases and J 5 bases, leaving 11 bases between the germline ends.

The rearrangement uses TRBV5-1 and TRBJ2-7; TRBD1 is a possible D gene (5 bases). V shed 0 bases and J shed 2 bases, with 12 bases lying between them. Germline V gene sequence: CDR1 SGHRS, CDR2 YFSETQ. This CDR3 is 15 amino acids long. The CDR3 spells CASSLETETTYEQYF. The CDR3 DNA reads TGCGCCAGCAGCTTGGAGACAGAAACCACCTACGAGCAGTACTTC.

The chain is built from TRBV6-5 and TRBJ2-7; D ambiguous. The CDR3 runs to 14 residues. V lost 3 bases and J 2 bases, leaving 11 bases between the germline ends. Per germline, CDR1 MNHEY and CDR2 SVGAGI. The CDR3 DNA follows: TGTGCCAGCAGTTATTTGGGGTCTACCTACGAGCAGTACTTC. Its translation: CASSYLGSTYEQYF.

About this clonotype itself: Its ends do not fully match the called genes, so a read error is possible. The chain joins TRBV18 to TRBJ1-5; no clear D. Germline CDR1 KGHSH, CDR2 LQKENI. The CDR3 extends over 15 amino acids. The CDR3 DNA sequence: TGTGCCAGCTCACCACGGGAAAATAGCATTCAGCCCCAGCATTTT. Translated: CASSPRENSIQPQHF.

The CDR3 loop is CASRPGHPRAGELFF. CDR3 nucleotides: TGTGCCAGCAGACCGGGACACCCTAGGGCCGGGGAGCTGTTTTTT. This chain uses TRBV6-5 with TRBJ2-2; maybe TRBD1 (6 bases). V was pared by 6 bases and J by 6 bases, with 17 bases between. CDR3 length: 15 residues. The V gene's germline CDR1 is MNHEY and CDR2 SVGAGI.

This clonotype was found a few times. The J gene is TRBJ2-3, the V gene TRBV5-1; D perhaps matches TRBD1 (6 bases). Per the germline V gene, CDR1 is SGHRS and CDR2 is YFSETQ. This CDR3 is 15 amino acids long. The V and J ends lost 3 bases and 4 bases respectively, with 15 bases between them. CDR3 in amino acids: CASSYRTERSDTQYF. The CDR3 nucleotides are TGCGCCAGCAGCTACCGGACAGAGAGGTCAGATACGCAGTATTTT.

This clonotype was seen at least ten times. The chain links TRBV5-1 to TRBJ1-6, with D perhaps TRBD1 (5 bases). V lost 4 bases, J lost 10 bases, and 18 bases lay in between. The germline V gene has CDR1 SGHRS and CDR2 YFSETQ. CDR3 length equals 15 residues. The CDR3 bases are TGCGCCAGCAGCACGGACATCCCTCTCGGGTCACCCCTCCACTTT. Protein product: CASSTDIPLGSPLHF.

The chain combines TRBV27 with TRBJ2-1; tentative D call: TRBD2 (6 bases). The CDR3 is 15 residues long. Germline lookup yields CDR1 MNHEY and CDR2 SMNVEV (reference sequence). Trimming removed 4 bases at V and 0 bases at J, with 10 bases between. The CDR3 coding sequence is TGTGCCAGCAGTTCTTTCGGGAGCTCCTACAATGAGCAGTTCTTC. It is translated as CASSSFGSSYNEQFF.

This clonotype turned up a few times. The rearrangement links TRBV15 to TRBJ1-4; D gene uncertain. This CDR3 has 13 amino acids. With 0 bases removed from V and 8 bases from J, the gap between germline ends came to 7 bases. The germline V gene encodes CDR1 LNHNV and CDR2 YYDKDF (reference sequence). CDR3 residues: CATSRDGVEKLFF. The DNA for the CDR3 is TGTGCCACCAGCAGAGACGGAGTAGAAAAACTGTTTTTT.

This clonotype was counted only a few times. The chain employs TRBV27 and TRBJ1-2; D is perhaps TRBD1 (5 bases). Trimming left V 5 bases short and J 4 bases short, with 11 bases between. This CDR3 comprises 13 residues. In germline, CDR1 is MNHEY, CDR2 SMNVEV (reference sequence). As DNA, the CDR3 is TGTGCCAGCAGTCCGGGACGGAGCTATGGCTACACCTTC. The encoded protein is CASSPGRSYGYTF.

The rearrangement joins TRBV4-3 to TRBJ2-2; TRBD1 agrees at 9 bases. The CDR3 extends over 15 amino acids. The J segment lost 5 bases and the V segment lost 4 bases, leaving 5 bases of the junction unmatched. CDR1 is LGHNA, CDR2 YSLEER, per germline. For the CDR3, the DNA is TGCGCCAGCAGCCGACGACAGGGGGTAACCGGGGAGCTGTTTTTT. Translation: CASSRRQGVTGELFF.

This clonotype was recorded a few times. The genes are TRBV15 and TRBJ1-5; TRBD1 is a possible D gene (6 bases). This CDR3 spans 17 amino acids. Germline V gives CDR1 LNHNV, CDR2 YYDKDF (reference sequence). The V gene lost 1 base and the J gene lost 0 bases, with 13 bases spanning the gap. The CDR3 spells CATSRASGTFSNQPQHF. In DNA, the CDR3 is TGTGCCACCAGCAGAGCGTCCGGGACATTTAGCAATCAGCCCCAGCATTTT.

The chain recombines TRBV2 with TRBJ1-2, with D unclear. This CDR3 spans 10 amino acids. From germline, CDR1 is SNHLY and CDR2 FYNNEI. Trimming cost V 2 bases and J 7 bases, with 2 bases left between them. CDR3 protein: CASSEPGYTF. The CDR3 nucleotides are TGTGCCAGCAGTGAACCTGGCTACACCTTC. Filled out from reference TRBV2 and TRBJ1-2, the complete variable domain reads EPEVTQTPSHQVTQMGQEVILRCVPISNHLYFYWYRQILGQKVEFLVSFYNNEISEKSEIFDDQFSVERPDGSNFTLKIRSTKLEDSAMYFCASSEPGYTFGSGTRLTVV.

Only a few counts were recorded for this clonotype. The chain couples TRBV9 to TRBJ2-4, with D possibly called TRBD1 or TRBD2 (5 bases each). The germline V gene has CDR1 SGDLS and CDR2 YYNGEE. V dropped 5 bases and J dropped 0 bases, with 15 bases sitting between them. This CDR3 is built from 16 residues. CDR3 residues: CASSKREGLAKNIQYF. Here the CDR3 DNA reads TGTGCCAGCAGTAAGCGCGAGGGGCTAGCCAAAAACATTCAGTACTTC.